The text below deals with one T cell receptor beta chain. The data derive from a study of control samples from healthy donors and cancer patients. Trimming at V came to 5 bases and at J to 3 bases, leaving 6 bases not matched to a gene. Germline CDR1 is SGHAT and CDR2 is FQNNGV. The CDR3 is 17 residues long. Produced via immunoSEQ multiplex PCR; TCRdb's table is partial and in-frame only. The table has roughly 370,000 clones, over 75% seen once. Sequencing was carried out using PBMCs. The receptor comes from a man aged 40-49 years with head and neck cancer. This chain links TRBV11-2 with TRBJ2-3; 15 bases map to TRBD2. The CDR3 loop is CASSPQGLAGGTDTQYF. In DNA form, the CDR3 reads TGTGCCAGCAGCCCCCAGGGACTAGCGGGGGGAACAGATACGCAGTATTTT.